These 21 T cell receptor beta chains were all obtained from the same sample, sequenced in a study of cytomegalovirus exposure and HLA in healthy donors. 13 Jbeta primers and 60 Vbeta primers were used for the PCR. This table comes from immunoSEQ multiplex PCR, and its TCRdb copy is limited to in-frame clones, with some not included. The table shows 120,000 to 150,000 clones, with over 75% occurring only once. The specimen was PBMCs. The receptors here all came from a woman between 45 and 60 years old in good health and CMV-seropositive.

The V gene is TRBV5-1, the J gene TRBJ2-2; D gene uncertain. From germline, CDR1 is SGHRS and CDR2 YFSETQ. Trimming stripped 3 bases from V and 8 bases from J, with 5 bases between. CDR3 length: 11 amino acids. The CDR3 bases are TGCGCCAGCAGCTCTTCTGGGGAGCTGTTTTTT. This encodes CASSSSGELFF.

The chain links TRBV2 to TRBJ1-4; D is ambiguous. This CDR3 region has 15 residues. V was shortened by 6 bases and J by 6 bases, with 17 bases between the two germline ends. The germline V gene has CDR1 SNHLY and CDR2 FYNNEI. The CDR3: CASRWAGTRDEKLFF. CDR3 sequence (DNA): TGTGCCAGCAGGTGGGCAGGAACGCGGGATGAAAAACTGTTTTTT.

This chain uses TRBV18 with TRBJ2-5; tentative D call: TRBD2 (6 bases). Trimming took 1 base from V and 9 from J, leaving 18 bases between them. CDR1 and CDR2 (germline): KGHSH, LQKENI. This CDR3 has 15 residues. CDR3 in DNA: TGTGCCAGCTCACCACGCGGCGGGGAGGCCAGGGCCCAGTACTTC. Translating it yields CASSPRGGEARAQYF.

The V gene is TRBV19, the J gene TRBJ2-6; the D gene is possibly TRBD1 (6 bases). This CDR3 comprises 16 residues. The germline gives CDR1 LNHDA, CDR2 SQIVND (reference sequence). The V end lost 6 bases, the J end lost 2 bases, and 14 bases lay between the germline ends. For the CDR3, the DNA is TGTGCCAGTAGACTAAAACGGACAGCTGGGGCCAACGTCCTGACTTTC. Protein product: CASRLKRTAGANVLTF.

The chain recombines TRBV5-1 with TRBJ2-7; TRBD1 aligns across 7 bases. The CDR3 length is 13 residues. V shed 5 bases and J 2 bases; nucleotides not matched to a gene: 4. Germline CDR1 reads SGHRS; CDR2 reads YFSETQ. Here the CDR3 DNA reads TGCGCCAGCAGTATCCAGGGGGCCTACGAGCAGTACTTC. Its protein product is CASSIQGAYEQYF.

The chain employs TRBV19 and TRBJ2-3, with D unresolved. V lost 5 bases, J lost 6 bases, and 6 bases lay in between. Germline lookup yields CDR1 LNHDA and CDR2 SQIVND (reference sequence). The CDR3 consists of 11 residues. For the CDR3, the DNA is TGTGCCAGTAGTCTTCGGGATACGCAGTATTTT. Translating it yields CASSLRDTQYF. The whole variable domain, filled in from reference TRBV19 and TRBJ2-3, reads DGGITQSPKYLFRKEGQNVTLSCEQNLNHDAMYWYRQDPGQGLRLIYYSQIVNDFQKGDIAEGYSVSREKKESFPLTVTSAQKNPTAFYLCASSLRDTQYFGPGTRLTVL.

J is TRBJ1-4 and V is TRBV6-1, with no clear D. The CDR3 loop spans 13 amino acids. V shed 1 base and J shed 10 bases, with 10 bases lying between them. The germline V gene has CDR1 MNHNS and CDR2 SASEGT. The CDR3 loop is CASSEDYMRKLFF. The CDR3 nucleotides are TGTGCCAGCAGTGAAGATTATATGAGAAAACTGTTTTTT.

The gene calls are TRBV7-2 and TRBJ2-5, with 7 positions matching TRBD2. Germline V gene sequence: CDR1 SGHTA, CDR2 FQGNSA. The CDR3 extends over 14 amino acids. With V trimmed by 1 base and J by 5 bases, 4 bases remained unmatched. The CDR3 region has the DNA TGTGCCAGCAGCTTAGGCGGGGGAGGCGAGACCCAGTACTTC. Its protein is CASSLGGGGETQYF.

The chain recombines TRBV7-3 with TRBJ2-7; 7 bases align to TRBD1. Germline-derived CDR1 and CDR2 are SGHTA and FQGTGA. The V segment lost 5 bases and the J segment 7 bases; nucleotides outside the gene matches: 11. This CDR3 has 14 residues. The CDR3 coding sequence is TGTGCCAGCAGCCCGGGACAGTCCACGGGAGAGCAGTACTTC. It encodes CASSPGQSTGEQYF.

DNA for the CDR3: TGTGCCAGCAGCTTAGATGTTAATCCCCCGGGAGCTTTCTTT. Protein sequence: CASSLDVNPPGAFF. V is TRBV11-2 and J is TRBJ1-1; the D is unclear. V lost 0 bases and J lost 10, with 15 bases in between. The CDR3 contains 14 residues. Germline V lookup: CDR1 SGHAT, CDR2 FQNNGV.

J is TRBJ2-1 and V is TRBV19; TRBD2 matches at 14 bases. Trimming at V came to 7 bases and at J to 0 bases, leaving 11 bases not matched to a gene. Germline CDR1 and CDR2: LNHDA and SQIVND (reference sequence). The CDR3 sequence is 19 residues long. The CDR3 sequence is CASTQAGLAGGSSYNEQFF. The CDR3 nucleotides read TGTGCCAGTACTCAAGCCGGACTAGCGGGGGGAAGCTCCTACAATGAGCAGTTCTTC.

This chain uses TRBV5-1 with TRBJ2-5; D is perhaps TRBD2 (6 bases). The CDR3 is 17 amino acids. In germline, CDR1 is SGHRS, CDR2 YFSETQ. Deletions cut 2 bases from V and 5 bases from J, with 22 bases between. The CDR3 DNA reads TGCGCCAGCAGCTTTTCGGGCGCTACTAGCATTGAGGAGACCCAGTACTTC. Amino acids: CASSFSGATSIEETQYF.

There are a few counts of this clone. CDR3 amino acids: CASSLRQGSNEQYF. The CDR3, as DNA: TGTGCCAGCAGCTTACGACAGGGGAGCAACGAGCAGTACTTC. The chain uses TRBV5-4 and TRBJ2-7, with 8 nucleotides matching TRBD1. The CDR3 runs to 14 residues. Germline trimming cut 2 bases from V and 5 bases from J; bases unmatched to any gene: 6. The germline CDR1 and CDR2 sequences are SGHNT and YYREEE (reference sequence).

The chain couples TRBV23-1 to TRBJ2-7; 7 bases line up with TRBD1. TRBV23-1 is an ORF for which the function is uncertain. J gave up 9 bases and V 7 bases, and 6 bases lay outside the gene matches. The CDR3 contains 11 residues. The CDR3 nucleotides are TGCGCCAGCAAAGGGACAGAAGGGCAGTACTTC. Its translation is CASKGTEGQYF.

The chain is built from TRBV5-1 and TRBJ2-7; D may be TRBD1 (5 bases). Trimming removed 4 bases at V and 5 bases at J, with 16 bases between. CDR3 size: 14 residues. The germline gives CDR1 SGHRS, CDR2 YFSETQ. The CDR3 here is CASSQDTPRDEQYF. DNA for the CDR3: TGCGCCAGCAGCCAGGACACTCCCAGGGACGAGCAGTACTTC.

This sequence joins TRBV28 and TRBJ1-3, with a possible D match to TRBD1 (6 bases). The germline V gene encodes CDR1 MDHEN and CDR2 SYDVKM. The CDR3 extends over 14 amino acids. V lost 6 bases and J 2 bases, leaving 11 bases between the germline ends. The CDR3 is CASREGGAGNTIYF. CDR3 DNA sequence: TGTGCCAGCAGGGAGGGGGGGGCTGGAAACACCATATATTTT.

This clone was observed a handful of times. V and J are TRBV10-1 and TRBJ2-5; 9 positions match TRBD2. V shed 6 bases, J shed 1 base, and the junction held 6 bases outside the gene matches. CDR1 is WNHNN, CDR2 SYGVQD, per germline (reference sequence). This CDR3 comprises 15 residues. CDR3 in DNA: TGCGCCAGCAGGTGGCGCGGGGGGGCCCAAGAGACCCAGTACTTC. Translating gives CASRWRGGAQETQYF.

A single count supports this clone. The CDR3 sequence is CASSLGGLAQYEQYF. CDR3 nucleotides: TGCGCCAGCAGCTTGGGTGGACTAGCCCAATACGAGCAGTACTTC. The rearrangement links TRBV5-1 to TRBJ2-7, with 8 bases that match TRBD2. Germline CDR1 is SGHRS and CDR2 is YFSETQ. The CDR3 consists of 15 residues. After removal of 0 bases from V and 4 bases from J, the junction contained 6 bases not matched to a gene. Filled out from reference TRBV5-1 and TRBJ2-7, the complete variable domain reads KAGVTQTPRYLIKTRGQQVTLSCSPISGHRSVSWYQQTPGQGLQFLFEYFSETQRNKGNFPGRFSGRQFSNSRSEMNVSTLELGDSALYLCASSLGGLAQYEQYFGPGTRLTVT.

The rearrangement links TRBV6-1 to TRBJ1-1; the match to TRBD1 covers 10 bases. Germline trimming cut 6 bases from V and 5 bases from J; bases unmatched to any gene: 6. The CDR3 length is 14 residues. The germline V gene encodes CDR1 MNHNS and CDR2 SASEGT. Here the CDR3 reads CASSIDRGRTEAFF. Here the CDR3 DNA reads TGTGCCAGCAGCATAGACAGGGGGCGTACTGAAGCTTTCTTT.

V is TRBV27 and J is TRBJ2-2, with TRBD2 identical over 8 bases. CDR1 is MNHEY and CDR2 is SMNVEV in the germline V gene (reference sequence). Unmatched junction bases numbered 1, after V lost 3 bases and J lost 1 base. This CDR3 is 15 amino acids long. CDR3 nucleotides: TGTGCCAGCAGTTTCCGGGGGGGGAACACCGGGGAGCTGTTTTTT. Translating it yields CASSFRGGNTGELFF.

V usage is TRBV27 and J usage is TRBJ2-7; 8 positions agree with TRBD1. CDR1 is MNHEY and CDR2 is SMNVEV in the germline V gene (reference sequence). V gave up 7 bases and J gave up 5 bases; unmatched junction bases: 4. This CDR3 has 12 amino acids. CDR3 sequence reads: CASKDREDEQYF. The CDR3 DNA reads TGTGCCAGCAAGGACAGGGAGGACGAGCAGTACTTC.